Sequencing of this T cell receptor beta chain was carried out in a study of blood T cell repertoires in COVID-19. The V and J ends lost 0 bases and 6 bases respectively, with 11 bases between them. Germline CDR1 is SGHDT and CDR2 is YYEEEE. The CDR3 sequence is 14 residues long. Method: immunoSEQ multiplex PCR; TCRdb's copy keeps in-frame clones and lacks some. The sample consists of approximately 330,000 clones, 65% to 90% of them appearing once. Self-reported history from a screening survey and questionnaire set each donor's cohort. This chain connects TRBV5-6 to TRBJ2-3; a possible D gene is TRBD2 (6 bases). Source material: PBMCs or T cells enriched from blood (not recorded which). The TCR sequence derives from a woman in her 40s with acute COVID-19. The CDR3 sequence: CASSLAGERDTQYF. The CDR3 DNA sequence: TGTGCCAGCAGCTTGGCGGGAGAGCGGGATACGCAGTATTTT.